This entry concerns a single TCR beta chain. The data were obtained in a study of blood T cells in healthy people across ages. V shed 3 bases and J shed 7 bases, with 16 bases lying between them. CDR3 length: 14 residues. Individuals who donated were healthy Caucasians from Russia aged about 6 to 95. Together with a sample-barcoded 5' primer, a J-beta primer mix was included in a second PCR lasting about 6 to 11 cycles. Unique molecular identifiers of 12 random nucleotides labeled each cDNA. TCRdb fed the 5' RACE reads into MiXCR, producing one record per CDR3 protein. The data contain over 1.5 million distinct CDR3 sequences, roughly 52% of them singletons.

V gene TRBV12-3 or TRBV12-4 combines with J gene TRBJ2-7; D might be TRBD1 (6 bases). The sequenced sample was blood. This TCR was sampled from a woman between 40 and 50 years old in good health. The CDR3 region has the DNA TGTGCCAGCAGTTTCGAGACAGGTGTTGGAGAGCAGTACTTC. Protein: CASSFETGVGEQYF.